This TCR beta chain was profiled in a study of monozygotic twins with inflammatory bowel disease. A note on this clonotype: The antigen remains unidentified.

The germline V gene has CDR1 DFQATT and CDR2 SNEGSKA (reference sequence). The CDR3 runs to 12 residues. Findings and limits, study-wide: Cells of different T cell subtypes could not be told apart.

Each TCR library used 3,000 to 3,500 ng of total RNA. TCRdb reprocessed the 5' RACE reads and stores each CDR3 protein as one record, lacking DNA. Recorded for this sample: 150,000 to 200,000 distinct CDR3 sequences. V is TRBV20-1 and J is TRBJ2-5. This receptor was taken from a human donor with ulcerative colitis or Crohn's disease, or a healthy co-twin of an affected twin (not recorded which). Sequences were obtained from blood. The CDR3 is CSASLSRETQYF.